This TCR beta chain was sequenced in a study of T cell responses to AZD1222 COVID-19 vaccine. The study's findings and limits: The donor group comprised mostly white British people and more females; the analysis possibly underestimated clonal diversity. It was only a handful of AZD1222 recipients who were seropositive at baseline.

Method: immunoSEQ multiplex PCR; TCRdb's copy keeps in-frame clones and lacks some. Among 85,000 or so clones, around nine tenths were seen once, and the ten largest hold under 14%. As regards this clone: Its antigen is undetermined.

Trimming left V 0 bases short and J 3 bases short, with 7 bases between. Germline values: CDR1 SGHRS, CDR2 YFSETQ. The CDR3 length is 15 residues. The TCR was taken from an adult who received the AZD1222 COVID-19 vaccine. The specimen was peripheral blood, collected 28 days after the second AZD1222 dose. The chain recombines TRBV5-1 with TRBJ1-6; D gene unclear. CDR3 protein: CASSLEGGYNSPLHF. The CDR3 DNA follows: TGCGCCAGCAGCTTGGAAGGAGGCTATAATTCACCCCTCCACTTT.